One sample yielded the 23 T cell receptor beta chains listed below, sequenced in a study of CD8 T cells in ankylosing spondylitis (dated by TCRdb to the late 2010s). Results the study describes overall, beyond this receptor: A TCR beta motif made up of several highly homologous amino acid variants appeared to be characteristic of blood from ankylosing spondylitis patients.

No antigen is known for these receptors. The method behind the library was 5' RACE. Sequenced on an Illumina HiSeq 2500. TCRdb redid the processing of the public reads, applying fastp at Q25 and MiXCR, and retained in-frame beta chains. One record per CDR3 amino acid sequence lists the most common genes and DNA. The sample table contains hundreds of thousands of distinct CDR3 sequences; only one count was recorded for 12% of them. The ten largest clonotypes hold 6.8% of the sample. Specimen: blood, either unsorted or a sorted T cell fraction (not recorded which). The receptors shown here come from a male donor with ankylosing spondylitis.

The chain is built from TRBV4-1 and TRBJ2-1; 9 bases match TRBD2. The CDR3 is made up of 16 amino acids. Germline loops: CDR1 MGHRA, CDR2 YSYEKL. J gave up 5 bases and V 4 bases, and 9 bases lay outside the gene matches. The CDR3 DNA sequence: TGCGCCAGCAGCCCCCAAAGACTAGCGGTTAACAATGAGCAGTTCTTC. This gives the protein CASSPQRLAVNNEQFF.

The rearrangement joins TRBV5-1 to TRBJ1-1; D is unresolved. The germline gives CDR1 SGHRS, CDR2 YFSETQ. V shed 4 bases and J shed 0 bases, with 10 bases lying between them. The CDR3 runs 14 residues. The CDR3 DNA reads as TGCGCCAGCAGCCGAGACATTATGAACACTGAAGCTTTCTTT. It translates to CASSRDIMNTEAFF.

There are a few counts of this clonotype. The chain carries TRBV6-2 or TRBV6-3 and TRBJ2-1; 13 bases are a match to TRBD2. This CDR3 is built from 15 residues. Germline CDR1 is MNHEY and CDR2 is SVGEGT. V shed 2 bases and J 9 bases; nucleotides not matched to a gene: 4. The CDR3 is CASSYLLAGGGEQFF. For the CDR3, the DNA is TGTGCCAGCAGTTACCTACTAGCGGGAGGGGGTGAGCAGTTCTTC.

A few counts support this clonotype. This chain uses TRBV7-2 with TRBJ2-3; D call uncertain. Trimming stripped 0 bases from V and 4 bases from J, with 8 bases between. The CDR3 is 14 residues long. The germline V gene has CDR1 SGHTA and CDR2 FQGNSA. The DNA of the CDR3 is TGTGCCAGCAGCTTAGCGGGTTCGGCAGATACGCAGTATTTT. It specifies CASSLAGSADTQYF.

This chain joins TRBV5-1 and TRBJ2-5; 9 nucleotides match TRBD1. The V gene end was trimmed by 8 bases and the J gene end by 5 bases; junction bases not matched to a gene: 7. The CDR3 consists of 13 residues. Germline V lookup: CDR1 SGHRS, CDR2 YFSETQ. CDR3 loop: CASNRGQWETQYF. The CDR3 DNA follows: TGCGCCAGTAACAGGGGGCAGTGGGAGACCCAGTACTTC.

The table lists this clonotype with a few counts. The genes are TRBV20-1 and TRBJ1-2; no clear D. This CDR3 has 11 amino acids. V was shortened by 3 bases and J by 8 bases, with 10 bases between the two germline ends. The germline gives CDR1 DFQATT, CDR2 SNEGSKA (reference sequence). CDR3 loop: CSASFSGGYTF. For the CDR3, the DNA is TGCAGTGCTAGTTTCTCAGGAGGCTACACCTTC.

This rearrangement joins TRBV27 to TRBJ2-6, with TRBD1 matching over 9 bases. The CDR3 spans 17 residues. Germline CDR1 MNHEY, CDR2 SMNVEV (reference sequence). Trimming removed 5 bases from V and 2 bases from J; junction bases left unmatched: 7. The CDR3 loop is CASSPGTGLTGANVLTF. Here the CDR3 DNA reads TGTGCCAGCAGTCCCGGGACAGGGCTTACTGGGGCCAACGTCCTGACTTTC.

The CDR3 is CASSPTLAGGYTF. In DNA, the CDR3 is TGTGCCAGCAGCCCCACCCTGGCTGGTGGCTACACCTTC. This chain connects TRBV7-8 to TRBJ1-2; D gene ambiguous. V was clipped by 5 bases and J by 7 bases, with 14 bases between them. CDR3 length equals 13 residues. The germline CDR1 and CDR2 sequences are SGHVS and FQNEAQ.

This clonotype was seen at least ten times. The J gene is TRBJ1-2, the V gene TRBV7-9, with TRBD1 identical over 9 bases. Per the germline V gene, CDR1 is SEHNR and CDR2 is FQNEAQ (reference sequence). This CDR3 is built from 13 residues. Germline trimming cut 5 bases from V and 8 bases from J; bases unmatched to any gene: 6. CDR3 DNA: TGTGCCAGCAGCCCGGGACAGGGTGCAGGCTACACCTTC. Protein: CASSPGQGAGYTF.

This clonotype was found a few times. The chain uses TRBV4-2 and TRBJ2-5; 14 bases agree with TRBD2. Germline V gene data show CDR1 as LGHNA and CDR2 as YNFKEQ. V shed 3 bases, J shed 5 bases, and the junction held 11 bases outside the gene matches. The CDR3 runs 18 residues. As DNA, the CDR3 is TGTGCCAGCAGCCAGGCATTGGGACTAGCGGGAGTTTGGGAGACCCAGTACTTC. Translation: CASSQALGLAGVWETQYF.

CDR3 amino acids: CASSDGETYEQYV. Here the CDR3 DNA reads TGCGCCAGCAGTGATGGCGAGACCTACGAGCAGTACGTC. The chain couples TRBV10-2 to TRBJ2-7; D remains ambiguous. CDR1 WSHSY and CDR2 SAAADI come from the germline V gene. The CDR3 runs 13 residues. Trimming took 3 bases from V and 2 from J, leaving 8 bases between them.

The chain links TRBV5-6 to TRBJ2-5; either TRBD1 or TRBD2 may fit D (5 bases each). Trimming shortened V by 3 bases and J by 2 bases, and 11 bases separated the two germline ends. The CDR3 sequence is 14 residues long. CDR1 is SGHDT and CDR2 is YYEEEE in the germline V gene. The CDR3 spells CASSSGPTQETQYF. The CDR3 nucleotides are TGTGCCAGCAGCTCGGGGCCGACTCAAGAGACCCAGTACTTC.

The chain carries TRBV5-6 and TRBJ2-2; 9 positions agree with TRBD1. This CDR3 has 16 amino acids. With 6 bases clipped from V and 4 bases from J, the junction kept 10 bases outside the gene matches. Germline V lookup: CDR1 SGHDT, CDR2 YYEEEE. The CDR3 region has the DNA TGTGCCAGCAACTTCGGACAGGGGATGGTCACCGGGGAGCTGTTTTTT. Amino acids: CASNFGQGMVTGELFF.

CDR3 protein: CASSLESGTTYNEQFF. The CDR3 nucleotides are TGTGCCAGCAGCTTAGAATCAGGGACTACCTACAATGAGCAGTTCTTC. This chain uses TRBV7-2 with TRBJ2-1, with 7 bases that match TRBD2. Germline lookup yields CDR1 SGHTA and CDR2 FQGNSA. V shed 1 base and J 2 bases; nucleotides not matched to a gene: 5. There are 16 residues in the CDR3.

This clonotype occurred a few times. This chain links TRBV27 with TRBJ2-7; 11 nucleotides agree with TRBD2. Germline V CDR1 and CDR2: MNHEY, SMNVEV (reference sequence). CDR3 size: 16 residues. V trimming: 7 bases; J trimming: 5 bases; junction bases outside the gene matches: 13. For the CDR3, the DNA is TGTGCCAGCACCTACCCCCTACTAGCGGGAGTGGACGAGCAGTACGTC. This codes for CASTYPLLAGVDEQYV.

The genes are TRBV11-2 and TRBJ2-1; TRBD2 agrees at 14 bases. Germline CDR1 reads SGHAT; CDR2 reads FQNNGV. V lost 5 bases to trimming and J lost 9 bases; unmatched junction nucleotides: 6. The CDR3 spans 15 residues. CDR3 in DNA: TGTGCCAGCAGCCCAGGGACTAGCGGGAGATTTGAGCAGTTCTTC. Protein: CASSPGTSGRFEQFF.

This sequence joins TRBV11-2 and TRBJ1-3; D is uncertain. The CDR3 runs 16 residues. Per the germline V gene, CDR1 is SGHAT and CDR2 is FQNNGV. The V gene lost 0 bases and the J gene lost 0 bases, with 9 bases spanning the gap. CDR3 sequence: CASSLDTHYSGNTIYF. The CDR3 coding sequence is TGTGCCAGCAGCTTAGATACTCATTACTCTGGAAACACCATATATTTT.

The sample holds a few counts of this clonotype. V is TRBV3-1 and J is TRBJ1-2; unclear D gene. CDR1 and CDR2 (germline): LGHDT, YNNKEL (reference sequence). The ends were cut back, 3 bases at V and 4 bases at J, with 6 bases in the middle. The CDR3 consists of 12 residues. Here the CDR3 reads CASSHDFYGYTF. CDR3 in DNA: TGTGCCAGCAGCCACGACTTCTATGGCTACACCTTC.

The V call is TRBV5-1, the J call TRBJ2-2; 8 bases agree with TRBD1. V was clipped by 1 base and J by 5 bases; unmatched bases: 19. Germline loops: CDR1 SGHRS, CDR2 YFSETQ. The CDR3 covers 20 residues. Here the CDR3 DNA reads TGCGCCAGCAGCTTGTTGTTAAGGACAGGGAAGGAGGGAAGTACCGGGGAGCTGTTTTTT. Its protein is CASSLLLRTGKEGSTGELFF.

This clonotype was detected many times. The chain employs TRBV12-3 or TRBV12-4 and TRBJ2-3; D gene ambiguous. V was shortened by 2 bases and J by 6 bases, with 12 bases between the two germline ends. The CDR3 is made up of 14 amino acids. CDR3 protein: CASSLRVPVDTQYF. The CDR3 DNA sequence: TGTGCCAGCAGTTTAAGGGTACCTGTGGATACGCAGTATTTT.

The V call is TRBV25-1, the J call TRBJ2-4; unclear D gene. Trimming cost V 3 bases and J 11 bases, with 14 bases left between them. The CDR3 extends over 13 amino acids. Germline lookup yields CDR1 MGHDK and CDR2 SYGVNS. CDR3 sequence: CASSDPGRSVQYF. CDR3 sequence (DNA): TGTGCCAGCAGTGACCCCGGTCGGTCAGTTCAGTACTTC.

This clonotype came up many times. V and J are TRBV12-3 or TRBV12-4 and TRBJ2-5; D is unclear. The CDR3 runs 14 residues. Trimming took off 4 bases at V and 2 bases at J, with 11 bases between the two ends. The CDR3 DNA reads TGTGCCAGCAGTTCCTGGAACGATCAAGAGACCCAGTACTTC. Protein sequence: CASSSWNDQETQYF.

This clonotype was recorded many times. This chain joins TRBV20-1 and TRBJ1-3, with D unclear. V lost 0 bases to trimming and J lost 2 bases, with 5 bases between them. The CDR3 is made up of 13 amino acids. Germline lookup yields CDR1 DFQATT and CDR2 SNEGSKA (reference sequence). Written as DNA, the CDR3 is TGCAGTGCTAGAGAAGGAGCTGGAAACACCATATATTTT. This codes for CSAREGAGNTIYF.